These 24 T cell receptor beta chains originate from one sample sequenced in a study of CD8+CD57+ T cells in acquired aplastic anemia. Profiles of TCR beta VDJ and CDR3 were generated from a genomic DNA template. In TCRdb, the reads were re-called with MiXCR into one record per CDR3 protein. The repertoire holds a few hundred thousand distinct CDR3 sequences, with roughly 45% as singletons. Whoever was chosen for sequencing had shown CD8+CD57+ cell expansion by flow cytometry. What was sequenced was sorted CD4+, CD8+, or CD8+CD57+ T cells (not recorded which) from PBMCs. These receptors all stem from a human donor with aplastic anemia.

This clonotype was observed a few times. The chain recombines TRBV19 with TRBJ2-7, with 7 bases fitting TRBD2. CDR3 length: 11 residues. Germline lookup yields CDR1 LNHDA and CDR2 SQIVND (reference sequence). J lost 7 bases, V lost 7 bases, and 4 bases had no gene match. CDR3 nucleotide sequence: TGTGCCAGTATGGGGGGGGAAGAGCAGTACTTC. This sequence encodes CASMGGEEQYF.

V and J are TRBV5-1 and TRBJ2-7, with D unclear. The V gene's germline CDR1 is SGHRS and CDR2 YFSETQ. The CDR3 runs to 13 residues. Trimming took 5 bases from V and 6 from J, leaving 15 bases between them. The CDR3 DNA reads as TGCGCCAGCAGAGGAAGTACAGCACGCGAGCAGTACTTC. It is translated as CASRGSTAREQYF.

The chain joins TRBV25-1 to TRBJ1-1; the D is unclear. Germline values: CDR1 MGHDK, CDR2 SYGVNS. The CDR3 sequence is 14 residues long. The V end lost 3 bases, the J end lost 1 base, and 9 bases lay between the germline ends. CDR3 sequence reads: CASSEAGSNTEAFF. The CDR3 DNA is TGTGCCAGCAGTGAGGCAGGCTCGAACACTGAAGCTTTCTTT.

At least ten counts were recorded for this clonotype. The chain is built from TRBV9 and TRBJ1-6; TRBD1 aligns across 10 bases. In germline, CDR1 is SGDLS, CDR2 YYNGEE. V shed 0 bases, J shed 9 bases, and the junction held 3 bases outside the gene matches. The CDR3 runs 15 residues. The CDR3 DNA reads TGTGCCAGCAGCGTAGCGGGACAGGGGCTTTCACCCCTCCACTTT. Amino acids: CASSVAGQGLSPLHF.

V gene TRBV11-2 combines with J gene TRBJ2-7; D possibly corresponds to TRBD2 (5 bases). V dropped 7 bases and J dropped 3 bases, with 22 bases sitting between them. The CDR3 has 16 residues. Germline values: CDR1 SGHAT, CDR2 FQNNGV. CDR3 amino acids: CASTKRRSNYGYEQYF. CDR3 DNA sequence: TGTGCCAGCACCAAGAGGAGGAGTAACTATGGCTACGAGCAGTACTTC.

This chain uses TRBV15 with TRBJ1-2, with a possible D match to TRBD1 (5 bases). V lost 3 bases and J lost 2, with 16 bases in between. The CDR3 has 16 amino acids. Germline V gene sequence: CDR1 LNHNV, CDR2 YYDKDF (reference sequence). The CDR3 loop is CATSSGDWGENYGYTF. CDR3 nucleotide sequence: TGTGCCACCAGCAGCGGCGACTGGGGGGAGAACTATGGCTACACCTTC.

About this clonotype: One base away lies a much larger clone, so this may be a sequencing read error. This rearrangement joins TRBV6-6 to TRBJ1-3; D ambiguous. The V end was cut by 6 bases, the J end by 2 bases, with 11 bases between. The CDR3 covers 14 residues. CDR1 and CDR2 (germline): MNHNY, SVGAGI (reference sequence). The CDR3 sequence: CASRTPDPGNTIYF. The CDR3 DNA is TGTGCCAGCAGAACACCCGACCCTGGAAACACCATATATTTT.

This clonotype was seen a few times. The rearrangement links TRBV7-9 to TRBJ2-7; D remains unclear. The CDR3 totals 15 residues. Trimming took off 7 bases at V and 0 bases at J, with 16 bases between the two ends. Germline V gene lookup returns CDR1 SEHNR and CDR2 FQNEAQ (reference sequence). CDR3 nucleotides: TGTGCCAGCACCTCTGGCTCACTCTCCTCCTACGAGCAGTACTTC. It translates to CASTSGSLSSYEQYF.

V gene TRBV2 combines with J gene TRBJ1-2, with D possibly matching TRBD1 (6 bases). V shed 6 bases and J shed 4 bases, with 15 bases lying between them. The CDR3 is 14 residues long. CDR1 is SNHLY and CDR2 is FYNNEI in the germline V gene. The CDR3 protein is CASSDRRLAYGYTF. DNA of the CDR3: TGTGCCAGCAGCGACAGGCGGCTCGCCTATGGCTACACCTTC. The full variable domain, its missing parts supplied by reference TRBV2 and TRBJ1-2, is EPEVTQTPSHQVTQMGQEVILRCVPISNHLYFYWYRQILGQKVEFLVSFYNNEISEKSEIFDDQFSVERPDGSNFTLKIRSTKLEDSAMYFCASSDRRLAYGYTFGSGTRLTVV.

This chain uses TRBV5-6 with TRBJ1-2; D possibly corresponds to TRBD1 (5 bases). Trimming removed 1 base from V and 3 bases from J, with 10 bases in between. The CDR3 length is 14 residues. The germline gives CDR1 SGHDT, CDR2 YYEEEE. The DNA of the CDR3 is TGTGCCAGCAGCTTGATGACAGCATACTATGGCTACACCTTC. Protein: CASSLMTAYYGYTF.

This chain joins TRBV12-3 or TRBV12-4 and TRBJ1-2; D may be TRBD1 (5 bases). Deletions cut 3 bases from V and 3 bases from J, with 8 bases between. CDR3 length equals 13 residues. The CDR3 spells CASSLRGDYGYTF. As DNA, the CDR3 is TGTGCCAGCAGTTTGCGGGGGGACTATGGCTACACCTTC.

This clonotype was seen many times. This chain joins TRBV25-1 and TRBJ2-7; tentative D call: TRBD1 (5 bases). V lost 6 bases to trimming and J lost 0 bases, with 9 bases between them. Looked up from germline, CDR1 is MGHDK and CDR2 is SYGVNS. The CDR3 is made up of 13 amino acids. The CDR3 coding sequence is TGTGCCAGCAGATCAGGGTTCTCCTACGAGCAGTACTTC. Encoded protein: CASRSGFSYEQYF.

This clonotype was seen ten or more times. The chain couples TRBV12-3 or TRBV12-4 to TRBJ2-6; 7 bases agree with TRBD1. CDR3 length: 16 amino acids. Trimming cost V 5 bases and J 0 bases; bases outside gene matches: 4. CDR3 in DNA: TGTGCCAGCAGTCCGGACAGGAGCTCTGGGGCCAACGTCCTGACTTTC. Translation gives CASSPDRSSGANVLTF.

This chain uses TRBV10-3 with TRBJ2-5; 9 positions match TRBD1. The junction had 6 bases not matched to a gene; V was cut back by 6 bases and J by 4 bases. Germline-derived CDR1 and CDR2 are ENHRY and SYGVKD. The CDR3 runs to 14 residues. CDR3 DNA: TGTGCCATCAGCGACAGGGGGTCAGGAGAGACCCAGTACTTC. This codes for CAISDRGSGETQYF.

The J gene is TRBJ2-7, the V gene TRBV3-1; 7 positions agree with TRBD1. Germline CDR1 is LGHDT and CDR2 is YNNKEL (reference sequence). J gave up 0 bases and V 1 base, and 6 bases lay outside the gene matches. The CDR3 length is 16 residues. The chain's CDR3 is CASSQGFGTVSYEQYF. The CDR3, as DNA: TGTGCCAGCAGCCAAGGGTTCGGGACAGTCTCCTACGAGCAGTACTTC.

The sample holds many counts of this clonotype. The chain couples TRBV29-1 to TRBJ1-5, with D perhaps TRBD1 (5 bases). This CDR3 has 12 amino acids. The germline V gene has CDR1 SQVTM and CDR2 ANQGSEA. Trimming took off 5 bases at V and 7 bases at J, with 12 bases between the two ends. The CDR3 here is CSVSGGNQPQHF. In nucleotides, the CDR3 is TGCAGCGTTTCGGGGGGTAACCAGCCCCAGCATTTT.

This clonotype was seen only a few times. The V and J genes are TRBV5-8 and TRBJ1-4; a weak D match, TRBD1 (5 bases). With 2 bases removed from V and 7 bases from J, the gap between germline ends came to 18 bases. Looked up from germline, CDR1 is SGHTS and CDR2 is YDEGEE. This CDR3 comprises 16 residues. CDR3 DNA: TGTGCCAGCAGCTTATCCGACGAGGGACGAATTGAAAAACTGTTTTTT. This gives the protein CASSLSDEGRIEKLFF.

This clonotype was seen at least ten times. This chain uses TRBV24-1 with TRBJ2-1; D may be TRBD1 (5 bases). Trimming stripped 4 bases from V and 8 bases from J, with 11 bases between. CDR3 size: 13 residues. CDR1 KGHDR and CDR2 SFDVKD come from the germline V gene. In DNA, the CDR3 is TGTGCCACCAGTGACCCTCCAGGGTATGAGCAGTTCTTC. Its translation is CATSDPPGYEQFF.

Comments on this clonotype: One junction end does not reproduce the germline sequence, and a read error may be involved. The J gene is TRBJ2-7, the V gene TRBV7-8; D is perhaps TRBD1 (6 bases). The CDR3 sequence is 16 residues long. The germline gives CDR1 SGHVS, CDR2 FQNEAQ. The CDR3 reads CASIEGDNRHAYERYF. CDR3 DNA: TGTGCCAGCATAGAGGGGGACAACCGGCACGCCTACGAGCGGTACTTC. Based on the CDR3 plus reference TRBV7-8 and TRBJ2-7, the full variable domain is GAGVSQSPRYKVAKRGQDVALRCDPISGHVSLFWYQQALGQGPEFLTYFQNEAQLDKSGLPSDRFFAERPEGSVSTLKIQRTQQEDSAVYLCASIEGDNRHAYERYFGPGTRLTVT.

The chain uses TRBV20-1 and TRBJ1-1, with D hard to call. The CDR3 consists of 12 residues. V lost 2 bases and J 4 bases, leaving 8 bases between the germline ends. Germline V gives CDR1 DFQATT, CDR2 SNEGSKA (reference sequence). CDR3 sequence: CSARRERTEAFF. CDR3 nucleotide sequence: TGCAGTGCTAGACGGGAGCGCACTGAAGCTTTCTTT.

The chain has TRBV29-1 and TRBJ2-2; D could derive from TRBD1 or TRBD2 (5 bases each). Trimming removed 5 bases at V and 7 bases at J, with 20 bases between. This CDR3 has 15 amino acids. Germline CDR1 SQVTM, CDR2 ANQGSEA. The CDR3: CSVLGGGRVGGELFF. The DNA of the CDR3 is TGCAGCGTTCTTGGGGGTGGCAGGGTTGGCGGGGAGCTGTTTTTT.

This chain links TRBV2 with TRBJ2-3; 7 bases match TRBD1. Germline trimming cut 4 bases from V and 9 bases from J; bases unmatched to any gene: 10. CDR1 is SNHLY and CDR2 is FYNNEI in the germline V gene. This CDR3 comprises 14 residues. In nucleotides, the CDR3 is TGTGCCAGCAGTGCCACAGGGACAGTGGGCACGCAGTATTTT. Residues: CASSATGTVGTQYF. The whole variable domain, remainder taken from reference TRBV2 and TRBJ2-3, is EPEVTQTPSHQVTQMGQEVILRCVPISNHLYFYWYRQILGQKVEFLVSFYNNEISEKSEIFDDQFSVERPDGSNFTLKIRSTKLEDSAMYFCASSATGTVGTQYFGPGTRLTVL.

V usage is TRBV25-1 and J usage is TRBJ1-1; tentatively, D is TRBD1 (5 bases). The CDR3 totals 14 residues. Germline V lookup: CDR1 MGHDK, CDR2 SYGVNS. V was cut by 7 bases and J by 5 bases, with 17 bases left in between. CDR3 sequence: CASTLQGTGTEAFF. The CDR3 region has the DNA TGTGCCAGCACCCTACAAGGGACCGGAACTGAAGCTTTCTTT.

In its sample, this clonotype was seen many times. This chain connects TRBV20-1 to TRBJ1-1; D gene unclear. Deletions cut 3 bases from V and 5 bases from J, with 22 bases between. The CDR3 consists of 16 residues. The germline V gene has CDR1 DFQATT and CDR2 SNEGSKA (reference sequence). CDR3 region: CSASATLDPVGTEAFF. The DNA for the CDR3 is TGCAGTGCTAGCGCAACCCTCGACCCCGTTGGTACTGAAGCTTTCTTT.